This TCR beta chain appears in the sequencing data of a study of graft-versus-host responses after intestinal transplantation (dated by TCRdb to the early 2020s). Study-level background: The transplants that recipients got were multivisceral, liver-intestinal, or isolated intestinal. Anti-thymocyte globulin induction was given to all recipients, followed by maintenance tacrolimus and steroids for about 3 years. Bulk TCR-beta CDR3 sequencing was used to track graft-versus-host and host-versus-graft alloreactive T cell clones in the graft, circulation and bone marrow after intestinal transplantation. To identify alloreactive clones, pre-transplant mixed lymphocyte reaction products were sequenced and then compared with unstimulated pre-transplant donor and recipient T cells. The cohort enrolled 20 to 30 intestinal transplant recipients, one of whom was a retransplant, and a few patients without pretransplant specimens were excluded. A peak of at least 4% donor T cells among recipient peripheral blood mononuclear cells was the definition used for donor T cell macrochimerism. Samples from a few later patients were sequenced in-house on an Illumina MiSeq with MiXCR processing rather than by the commercial service. Paper-wide results and their limitations: GvH clones turned up in recipient bone marrow, with some appearing earlier in ileal mucosa or blood, a pattern consistent with an intestinal mucosal origin. Peak levels of circulating GvH clones were associated with declines in HvG clones early after transplant. High GvH to HvG T cell clonal ratios were observed in the allografts of patients with donor T cell macrochimerism. Conclusions were limited by the relatively low number and heterogeneity of intestinal transplant patients.

Libraries came from the immunoSEQ multiplex PCR assay. For most patients, high-throughput TCR-beta CDR3 sequencing of genomic DNA was performed by Adaptive Biotechnologies. The paper's processing steps were these. TCR sequencing data were retrieved from Adaptive's ImmunoSEQ software for around 19 patients, whereas three other patients were processed with MiXCR and VDJtools. Because the origin of CDR3 nucleotide sequences shared between donor and recipient could not be assigned, those sequences were removed. Alloreactive clones required at least 2-fold expansion over unstimulated cells and minimum CFSE-low frequency of 0.002% (template counts) or 0.001% (read counts). Clones detected in sequenced pre-transplant spleen, lymph node, or MLR CFSE-low populations of the donor or recipient were defined as mappable. The cumulative frequency of alloreactive clones was calculated as a percentage of all sequences, weighted by copy number. This is the immuneACCESS table as TCRdb keeps it, with only in-frame sequences that have V and J called. A part of the clones is gone; compared with another copy, unresolved V genes explain less than half, and the rest is unexplained. V, J and clone size are those of that table, while D and trimming were read from the DNA. This sample comprises around 38,000 clones, 83% of them detected only once. Clones ranked in the top ten supply 3.5% of the sample.

On this clone: Its antigen remains unidentified. Base qualities are not provided; no much larger clone lies one nucleotide away.

Blood samples were collected up to 4 times in the first month after transplant and then at least monthly when available. For this chain, trimming is 4 bases at the V end and 0 bases at the J end, and the number of junction bases without a gene match is 3. CDR1 and CDR2 (LNHDA, SQIVND) derive from the germline V gene (reference sequence). From cysteine to phenylalanine, the CDR3 is 15 amino acids long. This entry keeps only the CDR3 DNA: 45 bases, framed from base 1. Sequencing used PBMCs, obtained 1,000 to 1,300 days after transplant. This clonotype was sampled from a human patient who received an intestinal transplant, so some T cells may come from the graft donor. The rearrangement combines TRBV19 with TRBJ1-5, with 7 central nucleotides matching TRBD1. The CDR3 reads CASSKGQYSNQPQHF. The nucleotides are TGTGCCAGTAGTAAGGGACAGTATAGCAATCAGCCCCAGCATTTT.